This T cell receptor beta chain appears in the sequencing data of a study of blood T cells in healthy people across ages. A second roughly 6 to 12 cycle PCR used barcoded and J-beta primers. From the 5' RACE reads, TCRdb called clonotypes with MiXCR, one entry per CDR3 protein. The table includes almost 1 million distinct CDR3 sequences, 45% to 60% detected once. The CDR3 runs to 13 residues. Germline-derived CDR1 and CDR2 are MDHEN and SYDVKM. Trimming pared 9 bases from V and 2 bases from J, leaving 14 bases between. This clonotype was seen more than once but under ten times. In each sample, at least 7 million PBMCs were isolated.

The sequenced sample was blood. This sequence was found in a woman aged 60-75 years in good health. The rearrangement uses TRBV28 and TRBJ2-7; TRBD1 or TRBD2 may be the D gene (5 bases each). Here the CDR3 reads CASGTNQPYEQYF. CDR3 DNA: TGTGCCAGTGGGACGAATCAACCCTACGAGCAGTACTTC.